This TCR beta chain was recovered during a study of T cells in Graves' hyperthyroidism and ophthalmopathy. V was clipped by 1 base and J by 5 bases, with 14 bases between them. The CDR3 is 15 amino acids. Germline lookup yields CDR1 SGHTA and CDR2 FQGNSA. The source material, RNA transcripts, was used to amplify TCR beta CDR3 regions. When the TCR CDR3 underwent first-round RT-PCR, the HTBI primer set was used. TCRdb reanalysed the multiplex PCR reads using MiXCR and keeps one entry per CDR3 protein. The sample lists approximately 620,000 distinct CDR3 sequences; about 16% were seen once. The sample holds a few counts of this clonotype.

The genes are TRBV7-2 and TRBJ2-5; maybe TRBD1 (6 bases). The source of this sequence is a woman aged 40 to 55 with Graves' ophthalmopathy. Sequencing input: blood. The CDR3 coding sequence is TGTGCCAGCAGCTTAGGATCACAGGGTTTCGAGACCCAGTACTTC. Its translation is CASSLGSQGFETQYF.